The clone carrying this TCR beta chain was observed a handful of times. Its antigen is unknown. The V gene lost 6 bases and the J gene lost 11 bases, with 15 bases spanning the gap. CDR3 size: 12 residues. Germline CDR1 and CDR2: MDHEN and SYDVKM. The data are from a study of CD8 T cells in ankylosing spondylitis. Regarding the study as a whole: In ankylosing spondylitis blood, a motif of about eight highly homologous TCR beta variants appeared characteristic. Within matched ankylosing spondylitis synovial fluid, disease-linked clones were reportedly significantly enriched.

Researchers built TCR beta libraries using quantitative 5'-RACE with molecular barcodes. MiXCR, run by TCRdb on the 5' RACE reads, gives a single entry per CDR3 protein. The repertoire includes a few hundred thousand distinct CDR3 sequences, 9.5% to 13% of them detected once, and more than 7% sits in the top ten. The rearrangement joins TRBV28 to TRBJ2-3; D not certain. The receptor's source is a female donor with ankylosing spondylitis or in good health (not recorded which). Sequencing was carried out using blood, either unsorted or a sorted T cell fraction (not recorded which). In nucleotides, the CDR3 is TGTGCCAGCAGCCAGGACCCCAGAAGGCAGTATTTT. This codes for CASSQDPRRQYF.